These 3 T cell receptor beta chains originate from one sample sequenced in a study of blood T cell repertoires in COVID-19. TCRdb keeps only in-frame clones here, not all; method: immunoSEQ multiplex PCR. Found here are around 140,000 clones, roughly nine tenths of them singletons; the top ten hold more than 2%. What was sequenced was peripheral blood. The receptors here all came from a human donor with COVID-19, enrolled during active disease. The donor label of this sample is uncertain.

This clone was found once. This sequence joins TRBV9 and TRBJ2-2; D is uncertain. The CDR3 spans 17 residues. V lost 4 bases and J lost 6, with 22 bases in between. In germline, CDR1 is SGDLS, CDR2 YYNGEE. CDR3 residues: CASSSRVWPQDAGELFF. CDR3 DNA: TGTGCCAGCAGCTCTCGGGTTTGGCCTCAAGATGCCGGGGAGCTGTTTTTT.

This CDR3 reads CASRMNRGPEKLFF. The CDR3 coding sequence is TGTGCCAGCAGGATGAACAGGGGGCCTGAAAAACTGTTTTTT. V is TRBV2 and J is TRBJ1-4; 9 bases match TRBD1. The CDR3 extends over 14 amino acids. Looked up from germline, CDR1 is SNHLY and CDR2 is FYNNEI. V lost 6 bases to trimming and J lost 7 bases; unmatched junction nucleotides: 6.

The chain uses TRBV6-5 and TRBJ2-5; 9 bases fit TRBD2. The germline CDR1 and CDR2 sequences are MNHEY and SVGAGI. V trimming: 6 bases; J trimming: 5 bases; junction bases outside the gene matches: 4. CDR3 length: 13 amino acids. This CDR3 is CASRFSGGETQYF. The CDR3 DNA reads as TGTGCCAGCAGATTTAGCGGGGGTGAGACCCAGTACTTC.